These T cell receptor beta chains were read from a single sample in a study of radiation and T cells in renal cell carcinoma. TCRdb's table, derived via immunoSEQ multiplex PCR, lists solely in-frame clones and lacks some. The profile shows under 100,000 clones, 84% of them singletons. The source material was blood, sampled from a patient whose treatment included radiotherapy and nephrectomy. Source of these receptors: a man between 60 and 75 years old with renal cell carcinoma. Both conserved end residues are part of each CDR3. The order of the fields is V gene, D gene, clone size, J gene, CDR3 DNA, CDR3 protein. D genes are given only for firm matches. Clone size appears in some rows only: once, few, many, or a class for an expanded clone.

>TRBV9|.|.|TRBJ2-7
TGTGCCAGCAGCGCGGGACTGACCTACGAGCAGTACTTC
CASSAGLTYEQYF
>TRBV14|.|.|TRBJ2-1
TGTGCCAGCAGCCAAGATTGGGGGAGGTCCTACAATGAGCAGTTCTTC
CASSQDWGRSYNEQFF
>TRBV28|.|.|TRBJ2-5
TGTGCCAGCAGTCTCGGTGGAGGGCTGGGGATCCAAGAGACCCAGTACTTC
CASSLGGGLGIQETQYF
>TRBV6-1|.|once|TRBJ2-7
TGTGCCTCTCAATCCGACACAGGGTCCTACGAGCAGTACTTC
CASQSDTGSYEQYF
>TRBV27|.|.|TRBJ2-3
TGTGCCAGCAGTTTAGCAGGCACAGATACGCAGTATTTT
CASSLAGTDTQYF
>TRBV11-2|TRBD1|.|TRBJ2-1
TGTGCCAGCAGCTTCCGGGACAGGGAGGGGGATGAGCAGTTCTTC
CASSFRDREGDEQFF
>TRBV27|TRBD2|.|TRBJ2-1
TGTGCCAGCAGCCCTCACAGCGGGAGTACGTACAATGAGCAGTTCTTC
CASSPHSGSTYNEQFF
>TRBV19|TRBD2|.|TRBJ2-3
TGTGCCAGTTTTAGCGGGAGGGCCGATACGGGCGGTACGCAGTATTTT
CASFSGRADTGGTQYF
>TRBV5-6|TRBD2|.|TRBJ2-1
TGTGCCAGCAGCTACTTAGCGGGAGAAGGGAGTGAGCAGTTCTTC
CASSYLAGEGSEQFF
>TRBV6-5|TRBD1|.|TRBJ2-3
TGTGCCAGCAGAGGGACAGGGACAGATACGCAGTATTTT
CASRGTGTDTQYF
>TRBV5-4|TRBD1|.|TRBJ2-6
TGTGCCAGCAGCTCGGGACAGGCAAAACCCTCTGGGGCCAACGTCCTGACTTTC
CASSSGQAKPSGANVLTF
>TRBV27|.|few|TRBJ1-4
TGTGCCAGCAGTTCTACTCGGAATGAAAAACTGTTTTTT
CASSSTRNEKLFF
>TRBV11-1|TRBD1|.|TRBJ2-5
TGTGCCAGCAGCTTCAAGGGACAGCCTGAAGAGACCCAGTACTTC
CASSFKGQPEETQYF
>TRBV27|TRBD1|.|TRBJ1-4
TGTGCCAGCAGTCTAAGACAGGGGGAAAAACTGTTTTTT
CASSLRQGEKLFF
>TRBV28|.|.|TRBJ1-3
TGTGCCAGCAAAATAATTAGCTCTGGAAACACCATATATTTT
CASKIISSGNTIYF
>TRBV5-1|TRBD2|.|TRBJ2-7
TGCGCCAGCAGCGGGCTAGCGGGAGGGTACTACGAGCAGTACTTC
CASSGLAGGYYEQYF
>TRBV6-4|.|.|TRBJ1-1
TGTGCCAGCAGCTTAGGGGCAGGGAGCGACACTGAAGCTTTCTTT
CASSLGAGSDTEAFF
>TRBV28|.|.|TRBJ2-7
TGTGCCAGCAGTTTACCGGGTCGCTACGAGCAGTACTTC
CASSLPGRYEQYF
>TRBV5-1|TRBD2|.|TRBJ2-2
TGCGCCAGCGGACTAGCGGGAGGAGTGGCCGGGGAGCTGTTTTTT
CASGLAGGVAGELFF
>TRBV7-9|.|.|TRBJ2-5
TGTGCCAGCAGCTTGGAAGACCGGGACAAATTAGACTTC
CASSLEDRDKLDF
>TRBV15|.|.|TRBJ1-5
TGTGCCACCAGCAGAGATTATCTCCGATGGCGACCTATCAATCAGCCCCAGCATTTT
CATSRDYLRWRPINQPQHF
>TRBV6-1|.|.|TRBJ2-7
TGTGCCAGCAGTGCGAGACAGACCTACGAGCAGTACTTC
CASSARQTYEQYF